The sequence of this TCR beta chain was determined in a study of cytomegalovirus exposure and HLA in healthy donors (dated by TCRdb to about 2017). Concerning the study at large: An earlier analysis of more than 550 of the donors reported 276 Gb of sequence data and 95 million to 130 million unique TCR beta sequences obtained from around 180 million T cells. Roughly 310 gigabases of sequencing data and tens of millions of unique TCR sequences were included in an early release covering about 700 HLA-typed donors. Of the roughly 390 genotyped donors, approximately 83% fell in the genetic ancestry cluster associated with self-reported Caucasian donors. The study aimed to test whether cataloging public T cell receptors could reveal signatures of past pathogen exposure. The study profiled the T cell repertoires of 666 subjects by immunosequencing and related them to cytomegalovirus serostatus. A separate validation cohort of over a hundred different subjects was used in addition to the 666-subject first cohort. To predict cytomegalovirus infection status, the study brought together high-throughput TCR immunosequencing, statistical association of individual TCRs with disease status, and machine learning. To study patterns of TCR occurrence, a later analysis re-analyzed previously published TCR beta repertoires from several hundred donors and added high-resolution HLA genotyping. The later analysis used no new phenotypic data to find candidate immune exposures, relying instead on TCR beta sequences and their occurrence across donors. To decide whether each TCR beta V gene segment behaved as functional or pseudogenic, an earlier analysis of several hundred of the donors relied on high-throughput TCR beta sequencing. Donor age, sex, ethnicity and CMV serostatus were compiled alongside the repertoire data. A later genetic analysis used genome-wide SNP genotypes for about 55% of the 666 donors, treating that subset as a discovery cohort. Every discovery cohort repertoire had been produced on one sequencing platform. HLA typing included class I and class II loci at four-digit resolution. The number of typed donors differed by locus: about 620-640 for A, B, C, DRB1 and DQB1; 500 to 550 for DQA1; approximately 600 for DPA1; and some 470 for DPB1. Roughly five DR-DQ haplotypes were treated as single units for association and clustering because of strong linkage in the cohort. Across 398 genotyped donors of the cohort, an average of approximately 200,000 unique TCR beta nucleotide sequences per donor were sequenced, and roughly 20% of those sequences were non-productive. Study-level results and caveats: In a later genetic analysis, a missense DCLRE1C variant was associated with V-gene and J-gene trimming of TCR beta chains, and the association was replicated in an independent cohort. In vitro tests confirmed that a few of the cytomegalovirus-associated TCR beta chains recognize cytomegalovirus antigens. Because counts were too low, some 17 rarely observed V segments, including chromosome 9 orphons, were left out of the earlier analysis of some 600 of the donors. A later genetic analysis reported fewer N-insertions in productive TCRs among donors in an Asian-associated ancestry cluster than the roughly 700-donor mean. Because some donors lacked HLA typing at each locus, the association tests relied only on the typed subset. Several of the top co-occurrence clusters appeared to be linked to parvovirus B19, influenza, CMV and Epstein-Barr virus, according to a later analysis. In a later analysis, TCR association rates were found to vary across HLA loci, with the most associated TCRs seen for DRB1 alleles and the fewest for HLA-C alleles. For the cohort, immune exposure information was limited to CMV serostatus. In a later analysis, most CMV-associated TCR beta chains were found to appear HLA-restricted, with HLA associations seemingly driven largely by CMV exposure. While some public TCRs were present in many individuals, most TCR sequences turned up only very rarely across donors. This cohort had only TCR beta chains sequenced, and the lack of alpha or paired-chain data limited which features could be detected. In the study, around 160 TCR beta chains were listed as associated with cytomegalovirus. At a false discovery rate of 0.05, a later analysis linked 15,000 to 20,000 TCR beta sequences to specific HLA alleles. Sequencing depth was assumed to be roughly uniform across donors in the presence/absence analyses, though that assumption may not hold. In an earlier analysis of 587 of the donors, most TCR beta V segments were observed in productive rearrangements about 87% or about 30% of the time, broadly matching IMGT annotations. A later analysis found that HLA-associated TCR beta chains were more clonally expanded and had lower generation probabilities than equally common non-associated chains. A further reported finding was that TCR beta sequences accurately predicted the HLA-A and HLA-B alleles for most subjects in the first cohort. The authors suggested that the approach could potentially be extended to other disease states and immunological phenotypes. A cluster of highly shared sequence variants was judged likely to represent a technical artifact of the sequencing pipeline. Some IMGT-functional V segments, including TRBV6-2 and TRBV6-3, could not be distinguished by the 87-base-pair reads and were therefore excluded. Strong co-occurrence of HLA alleles, especially DR and DQ, made assigning TCR associations to individual alleles difficult. Correlated functional status among segregating V segments might be attributable to linkage disequilibrium, but an unknown experimental factor could not be ruled out. Cytomegalovirus status was reported to be diagnosed by the classifier with high specificity and sensitivity in both the original and validation cohorts.

In total, around 600 healthy bone marrow donors made up the cohort. At the time of sampling, every cohort member was nominally healthy, though immune exposures that went unrecorded were likely present. The donor was CMV seronegative and belonged to the group of roughly 330 seronegative cohort members. Every donor gave a peripheral blood sample, and the peripheral blood mononuclear cells from that sample were used for TCR beta sequencing. Genomic DNA extraction from the blood cell samples was performed with the Qiagen DNeasy Blood Extraction Kit. Points on this clone: What antigen it recognizes has not been identified. The sample holds no much larger clone one base away, and base qualities are not on file.

Libraries were built with the immunoSEQ multiplex PCR assay. The multiplex PCR relied on a mix of 60 forward primers for TCR Vbeta segments and 13 reverse primers for TCR Jbeta segments. A multiplex PCR assay on genomic DNA amplified the CDR3 region of rearranged TCR beta genes. The amplified TCR beta libraries were sequenced on the Illumina HiSeq System as 87-base-pair reads. Regarding the original processing steps: Across the 670 or so repertoires, a later analysis counted some 81 million unique TCR beta chains, 9.5 million to 12 million of which were shared by at least two donors. Raw reads were error-corrected and collapsed into unique sequences by a nearest-neighbor algorithm in which closely related sequences were merged to remove PCR and sequencing errors. CDR3 sequences were aligned to IMGT reference sequences to assign V, D and J gene segments. For a sequence to be retained, a match of at least six nucleotides was required to both a V gene segment and a J gene segment. A rearrangement counted as productive if the CDR3 had no stop codons and remained in frame with V and J, and every other rearrangement counted as non-productive. Following IMGT convention, CDR3 was defined as the stretch from the second conserved V-encoded cysteine to the conserved J-encoded phenylalanine. The earlier analysis of about 640 of the donors excluded any sequence lacking an unambiguous match to a single V gene segment. An earlier analysis of 587 of the donors classified V segments as functional when productive rearrangements were above 56.7% and as segregating when the standard deviation between donors was above 5%. To diagnose cytomegalovirus status from the catalog of TCR beta chain sequences, a statistical classification framework was built. In a later analysis, V and J genes were assigned by comparing TCR nucleotide sequences against IMGT/GENE-DB human TR gene sequences. In a later analysis, CDR3 sequences and most-parsimonious VDJ recombination scenarios were assigned using the TCRdist pipeline. In a later analysis, each TCR beta chain was defined by its CDR3 amino acid sequence together with its V-gene family, and reads without a unique V-gene family were excluded. As a way to deal with suspected cross-contamination and a sequencing artifact, a later analysis dropped under 600 nucleotide sequences that were highly shared and had low generation probability. In a later analysis, a clonal expansion index was calculated for each public chain from normalized within-repertoire ranks of inferred template counts. A later analysis computed generation probabilities with a VDJ recombination model fitted to out-of-frame rearrangements, and checked the results against IGoR. Hypergeometric tests were used in a later analysis to score TCR-TCR, TCR-HLA and TCR-CMV co-occurrence, with a repertoire-size bias correction applied to the TCR pairs. To estimate false discovery rates, a later analysis permuted the HLA or CMV assignments 20 times. A later analysis grouped co-occurring TCRs with DBSCAN, adding TCRdist sequence similarity when clustering within HLA-allele-positive subsets. Repertoires with fewer than 30,000 or more than 120,000 public chains, plus five repertoires with anomalous nucleotide sharing, were excluded from co-occurrence clustering. In TCRdb, the immuneACCESS table is reduced to in-frame sequences with V and J assigned. These tables do not hold every clone; where another copy was compared, an unresolved V gene accounts for under half, and the others remain unexplained. From that table come the V and J calls and clone size; the DNA was used to work out D and trimming. Here the sample has approximately 150,000 clones; around 88% occur a single time. The ten top clones hold more than 0.7% of the sample.

Measured from the cysteine to the phenylalanine, the CDR3 is 15 residues long. Just the 45-base CDR3 DNA is kept, in frame starting at base 1. The germline V gene encodes CDR1 SGHNT and CDR2 YYREEE (reference sequence). Trimming removed 0 bases from V and 1 base from J, leaving 9 bases between the germline ends. Recombination connected TRBV5-4 to TRBJ2-3; TRBD1 is perhaps the D gene, given 5 matching bases. The receptor's source is a woman aged 25 to 45 in good health and CMV-seronegative. The sequencing sample was made of PBMCs. The DNA reads TGTGCCAGCAGCTTGGGGACACCTGGCACAGATACGCAGTATTTT. It translates to CASSLGTPGTDTQYF.